These 3 T cell receptor beta chains originate from one sample sequenced in a study of T cells in Graves' hyperthyroidism and ophthalmopathy. Researchers amplified the TCR beta CDR3 regions from RNA transcripts. Using the HTBI primer set, a first-round RT-PCR was run on the TCR CDR3. MiXCR was run by TCRdb on the multiplex PCR reads, yielding one entry per CDR3 protein. This table has roughly 550,000 distinct CDR3 sequences, roughly 16% appearing once. Sequencing was performed on blood. These receptors were taken from a woman between 25 and 40 years old with Graves' ophthalmopathy.

This clonotype was seen more than once but under ten times. V gene TRBV27 combines with J gene TRBJ2-1; possibly TRBD2 for D (5 bases). The CDR3 runs 15 residues. Trimming left V 10 bases short and J 0 bases short, with 16 bases between. The germline V gene has CDR1 MNHEY and CDR2 SMNVEV (reference sequence). The CDR3 loop is CATPRGRSSYNEQFF. CDR3 bases: TGTGCCACCCCGCGAGGGCGGAGCTCCTACAATGAGCAGTTCTTC.

This clonotype was recorded a few times. The chain combines TRBV20-1 with TRBJ2-1; D might be TRBD2 (7 bases). Germline V CDR1 and CDR2: DFQATT, SNEGSKA (reference sequence). The CDR3 is 13 residues long. The CDR3: CSLWRGGGNEQFF. The CDR3, as DNA: TGCAGCCTCTGGAGGGGAGGGGGGAATGAGCAGTTCTTC.

A note on this clonotype: A much larger clone differs by one base, so this may be a read error. The chain links TRBV11-1 to TRBJ2-1; D uncertain. The J call may be wrong; the DNA end is better matched by TRBJ2-7. Germline CDR1 reads SGHAT; CDR2 reads FQDESV (reference sequence). This CDR3 is 15 amino acids long. CDR3 residues: CASSPYESSYNEQYF. CDR3 in DNA: TGTGCCAGCAGTCCCTATGAGAGCTCCTACAATGAGCAGTACTTC.